These 5 T cell receptor beta chains came from one sample sequenced in a study of blood T cell repertoires in COVID-19. The assay was immunoSEQ multiplex PCR, and TCRdb's table has in-frame clones only and misses some. This sample has 250,000 to 350,000 clones, with 70% to 90% found just once. Sequencing was performed on PBMCs or T cells enriched from blood (not recorded which). The receptors come from a woman aged 25 to 39 who had recovered from COVID-19.

The genes are TRBV6-4 and TRBJ1-2; D is undetermined. Germline CDR1 MRHNA, CDR2 SNTAGT. The CDR3 spans 11 residues. Trimming stripped 4 bases from V and 8 bases from J, with 8 bases between. This CDR3 reads CASSAGTGYTF. As DNA, the CDR3 is TGTGCCAGCAGTGCAGGAACGGGCTACACCTTC.

This chain connects TRBV5-6 to TRBJ1-4; possibly TRBD1 for D (6 bases). Germline V CDR1 and CDR2: SGHDT, YYEEEE. The V gene lost 0 bases and the J gene lost 13 bases, with 13 bases spanning the gap. There are 13 residues in the CDR3. The CDR3 bases are TGTGCCAGCAGCTTGGACAGGGTGGGGGTACTGTTTTTT. Protein product: CASSLDRVGVLFF.

This clone appeared many times. The V gene is TRBV5-1, the J gene TRBJ1-2, with 11 bases aligning to TRBD1. Trimming removed 2 bases from V and 8 bases from J; junction bases left unmatched: 14. This CDR3 region has 17 residues. The germline V gene encodes CDR1 SGHRS and CDR2 YFSETQ. CDR3 in amino acids: CASSFWDRGINYAGYTF. The CDR3 coding sequence is TGCGCCAGCAGCTTTTGGGACAGGGGGATAAACTATGCGGGCTACACCTTC.

V and J are TRBV6-5 and TRBJ1-3; TRBD1 is a possible D gene (5 bases). The V end was cut by 4 bases, the J end by 4 bases, with 8 bases between. This CDR3 is 13 amino acids long. Germline assignment: CDR1 MNHEY and CDR2 SVGAGI. The CDR3 DNA reads as TGTGCCAGCAGTTCAGGGTTGGGAAACACCATATATTTT. Translated, it gives CASSSGLGNTIYF.

This clone has a handful of counts. The same CDR3 also results from other DNA sequences found in this sample. The rearrangement uses TRBV6-4 and TRBJ2-1, with 12 bases lining up with TRBD2. In germline, CDR1 is MRHNA, CDR2 SNTAGT. The CDR3 spans 15 residues. Germline trimming cut 2 bases from V and 4 bases from J; bases unmatched to any gene: 0. CDR3 DNA: TGTGCCAGCAGTGACGGGACTAGCGGGTACAATGAGCAGTTCTTC. Protein product: CASSDGTSGYNEQFF.